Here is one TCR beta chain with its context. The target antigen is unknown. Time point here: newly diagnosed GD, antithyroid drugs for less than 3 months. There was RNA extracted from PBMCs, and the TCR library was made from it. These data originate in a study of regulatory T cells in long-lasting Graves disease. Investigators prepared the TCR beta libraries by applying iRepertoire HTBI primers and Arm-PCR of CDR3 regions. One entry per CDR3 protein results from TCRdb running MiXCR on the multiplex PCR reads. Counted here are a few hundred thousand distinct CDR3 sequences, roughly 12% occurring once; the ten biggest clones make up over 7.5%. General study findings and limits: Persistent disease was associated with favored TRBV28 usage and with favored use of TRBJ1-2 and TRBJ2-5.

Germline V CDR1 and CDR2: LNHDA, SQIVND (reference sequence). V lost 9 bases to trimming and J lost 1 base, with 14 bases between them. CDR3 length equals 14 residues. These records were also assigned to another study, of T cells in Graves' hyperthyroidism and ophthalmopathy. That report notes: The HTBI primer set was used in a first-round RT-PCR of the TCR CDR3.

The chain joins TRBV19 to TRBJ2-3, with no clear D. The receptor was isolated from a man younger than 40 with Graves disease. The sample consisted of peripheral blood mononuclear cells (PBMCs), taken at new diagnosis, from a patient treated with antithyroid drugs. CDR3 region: CASRSASGTDTQYF. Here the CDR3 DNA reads TGTGCCAGCAGATCGGCGAGTGGCACAGATACGCAGTATTTT.